The 4 T cell receptor beta chains presented below share a single source sample, sequenced in a study of regulatory T cells in long-lasting Graves disease. Building of the TCR beta libraries involved iRepertoire HTBI primers and Arm-PCR of CDR3 regions. TCRdb passed the multiplex PCR reads through MiXCR, listing each CDR3 protein once. Among a few hundred thousand distinct CDR3 sequences, roughly a quarter were seen once, and the ten largest hold approximately 25%. Documented time point: persistent/refractory GD, antithyroid drugs over 5 years with positive TRAb. RNA extracted from PBMCs served as the sequencing template. This specimen consisted of peripheral blood mononuclear cells (PBMCs), obtained when the disease was refractory, from a patient treated with antithyroid drugs. The receptors originated from a female donor with Graves disease.

V usage is TRBV25-1 and J usage is TRBJ2-2; 12 bases fit TRBD2. This CDR3 is built from 19 residues. J gave up 1 base and V 0 bases, and 6 bases lay outside the gene matches. Germline CDR1 and CDR2: MGHDK and SYGVNS. The CDR3 sequence is CASSEYPGTSGLNTGELFF. The CDR3 region has the DNA TGTGCCAGCAGTGAATATCCCGGGACTAGCGGGTTGAACACCGGGGAGCTGTTTTTT.

The J gene is TRBJ1-6, the V gene TRBV20-1; a possible D gene is TRBD1 (6 bases). This CDR3 comprises 15 residues. The germline V gene encodes CDR1 DFQATT and CDR2 SNEGSKA (reference sequence). The V end lost 5 bases, the J end lost 4 bases, and 15 bases lay between the germline ends. CDR3 in amino acids: CSAARQEAYNSPLHF. For the CDR3, the DNA is TGCAGTGCTGCCCGACAGGAGGCGTATAATTCACCCCTCCACTTT.

The chain carries TRBV7-9 and TRBJ1-2, with D uncertain. Germline lookup yields CDR1 SEHNR and CDR2 FQNEAQ (reference sequence). The germline V and J ends were trimmed by 6 bases and 4 bases, with 15 bases remaining between them. The length of the CDR3 is 14 residues. In nucleotides, the CDR3 is TGTGCCAGCAGGGCTACCGGGGAGGTCTATGGCTACACCTTC. Protein sequence: CASRATGEVYGYTF.

Concerning this clonotype itself: A much larger clone lies one base from this, so it may be a read error. The chain uses TRBV7-9 and TRBJ2-5, with TRBD1 matching over 9 bases. Germline V gives CDR1 SEHNR, CDR2 FQNEAQ (reference sequence). CDR3 length equals 15 residues. The V and J ends lost 7 bases and 7 bases, in that order; junction bases with no gene match: 13. The chain's CDR3 is CASNEGGQGLTTQYF. The CDR3 DNA follows: TGTGCCAGCAACGAGGGGGGACAGGGTTTAACGACCCAGTACTTC.